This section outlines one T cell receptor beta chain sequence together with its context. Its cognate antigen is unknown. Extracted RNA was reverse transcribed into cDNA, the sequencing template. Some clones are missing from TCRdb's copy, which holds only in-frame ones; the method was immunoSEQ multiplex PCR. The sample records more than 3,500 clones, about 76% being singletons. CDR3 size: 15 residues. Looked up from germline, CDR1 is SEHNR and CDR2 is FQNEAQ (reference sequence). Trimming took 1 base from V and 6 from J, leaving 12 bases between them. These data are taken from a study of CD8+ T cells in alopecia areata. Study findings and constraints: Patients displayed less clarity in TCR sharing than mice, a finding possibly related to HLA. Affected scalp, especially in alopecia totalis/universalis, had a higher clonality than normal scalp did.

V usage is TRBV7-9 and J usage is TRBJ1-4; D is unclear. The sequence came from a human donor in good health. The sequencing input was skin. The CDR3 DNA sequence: TGTGCCAGCAGCTTAGAGGCCGGGTGGGATGAAAAACTGTTTTTT. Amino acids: CASSLEAGWDEKLFF.